This TCR beta chain is drawn from a study of monozygotic twins with inflammatory bowel disease (dated by TCRdb to the late 2010s). Study-wide context: In total, around 30 monozygotic twin pairs made up the full study: 19 Danish pairs, all IBD-discordant, plus nine German pairs, of which four were IBD-concordant and five were IBD-discordant. Disease-associated traits were sought mainly through comparisons between IBD patients and their genetically identical healthy co-twins within discordant pairs. Each individual had, on average, about 151 000 unique TCRalpha sequences and 181 000 unique TCRbeta sequences available for analysis. General conclusions and limits of the study: Compared with healthy twins, IBD patients shared fewer clonotypes with other individuals, and the difference was most pronounced in patients with signs of disease activity. Measured by the inverse Simpson index, TCRbeta repertoire diversity was lower in IBD patients than in their healthy co-twins. The analysis was unable to tell different T cell subtypes apart. Because patients received different immunosuppressive treatments, the repertoires may have picked up extra background noise and variability between individuals. No single strong signal or clonotype linked to IBD turned up in the results, so the idea that one exists was not supported. No difference in repertoire similarity was observed between concordant and discordant twins, possibly owing to limited statistical power.

Concerning this clonotype itself: Its antigen remains undetermined.

The library was generated by 5' RACE. Preparation of each TCR library used 3,000 to 3,500 ng of total RNA. For each sample, cDNA synthesis with SMARTScribe reverse transcriptase was split into eight separate reactions. During cDNA synthesis, unique molecular identifiers containing a 6-nucleotide sample barcode were introduced by template switching. Two nested PCRs of approximately 16 and 9 cycles amplified the TCRalpha and TCRbeta cDNA, and bead purification followed each PCR. Before amplification, cDNA was treated with uracil DNA-glycosylase and purified using the QIAquick PCR purification kit. The second PCR added Illumina TruSeq-compatible adapters along with sample-specific barcodes. Library quality and concentration were assessed using TapeStation and Qubit, and about 5 ng of each library was pooled. Sequencing of pooled libraries was carried out on an Illumina HiSeq2500 single-index Rapid Run using 2 x 100 bp reads and custom sequencing primers. Processing in the source paper ran as follows. MiGEC version 1.2.6 was used for UMI-based consensus assembly, which corrected PCR and sequencing errors. MiXCR version 2.1.1 was used to carry out V(D)J alignment, clonotype assembly and CDR3 extraction. Normalisation of gene usage, clonotype sharing and MAIT/NKT TCR abundance was achieved by analysing the top 1000, 10 000 and 20 000 clonotypes per sample. After downsampling to 27 000 UMIs, diversity was calculated as the inverse Simpson index using the vegan R package. Paired Mann-Whitney U tests on discordant twin pairs were used, with Benjamini-Hochberg multiple-testing correction. Once TCRdb had reprocessed the reads, it stored one entry per CDR3 protein sequence and supplied no DNA. The V and J calls and clone size come from TCRdb's table, not from the authors' own analysis. The table for this sample shows approximately 390,000 distinct CDR3 sequences. The ten largest clones take up more than 2% of the sample.

From each donor, a roughly 2.5 ml peripheral blood sample was collected into PAXgene tubes and stored at -80 degrees C. Total RNA was isolated from whole blood with the PAXgene blood miRNA kit on an automated QIAcube, without T cell sorting. Deep TCRalpha and TCRbeta repertoire profiling with unique molecular barcoding was performed on peripheral blood of monozygotic twin pairs concordant or discordant for inflammatory bowel disease. Smoking habits were recorded for all twin pairs, with individuals classified as current, former or never smokers. Sequencing was done on a sample of blood. The origin of this receptor is a human donor with ulcerative colitis or Crohn's disease, or a healthy co-twin of an affected twin (not recorded which).

CDR3 loop: CSVFGGDSSGELFF. The chain is made from TRBV29-1 and TRBJ2-2; TCRdb's D call, TRBD1, is unchecked because there is no DNA. CDR1 and CDR2, looked up from the germline V gene, are SQVTM and ANQGSEA. The CDR3 measures 14 amino acids from cysteine to phenylalanine. No DNA sequence is on record.